One sample yielded the 2 T cell receptor beta chains listed below, sequenced in a study of cytomegalovirus exposure and HLA in healthy donors. PCR primers comprised 60 Vbeta and 13 Jbeta primers. TCRdb keeps only in-frame clones here, not all; method: immunoSEQ multiplex PCR. The table has around 150,000 clones, about 84% seen once; the top ten hold nearly 3.5%. The sample taken for sequencing was PBMCs. The receptor source for this set is a male donor in good health and CMV-seronegative.

This rearrangement joins TRBV18 to TRBJ2-7; a possible D gene is TRBD2 (6 bases). Germline values: CDR1 KGHSH, CDR2 LQKENI. This CDR3 region has 12 residues. V gave up 0 bases and J gave up 7 bases, with 7 bases separating them. This chain's CDR3 is CASSPPSGEQYF. The CDR3, as DNA: TGTGCCAGCTCACCACCCAGCGGGGAGCAGTACTTC.

The J gene is TRBJ2-1, the V gene TRBV13; D is possibly TRBD2 (6 bases). The CDR3 extends over 19 amino acids. Germline CDR1 is PRHDT and CDR2 is FYEKMQ (reference sequence). Trimming stripped 5 bases from V and 5 bases from J, with 28 bases between. The CDR3 coding sequence is TGTGCCAGCAGCCCGAGACTAGATGAAGACACCGCTCTTAACAATGAGCAGTTCTTC. This codes for CASSPRLDEDTALNNEQFF. Full variable domain (missing parts from reference TRBV13 and TRBJ2-1): AAGVIQSPRHLIKEKRETATLKCYPIPRHDTVYWYQQGPGQDPQFLISFYEKMQSDKGSIPDRFSAQQFSDYHSELNMSSLELGDSALYFCASSPRLDEDTALNNEQFFGPGTRLTVL.